Following are 20 T cell receptor beta chains from one sample sequenced in a study of cytomegalovirus exposure and HLA in healthy donors. PCR was performed using 60 Vbeta and 13 Jbeta primers. Sequencing used immunoSEQ multiplex PCR; TCRdb keeps in-frame clones, though not all of them. Among approximately 190,000 clones, 81% were seen once, and the ten largest hold approximately 3.9%. The material sequenced was PBMCs. The receptors shown here come from a man aged 50 or older in good health and CMV-seronegative.

The chain carries TRBV5-6 and TRBJ2-7; 8 positions match TRBD1. Germline CDR1 SGHDT, CDR2 YYEEEE. The CDR3 runs 15 residues. V gave up 6 bases and J gave up 1 base; unmatched junction bases: 9. DNA of the CDR3: TGTGCCAGCACCAAAGCCGGGACAGGATCCTACGAGCAGTACTTC. Its protein product is CASTKAGTGSYEQYF.

The rearrangement uses TRBV7-9 and TRBJ1-2; perhaps TRBD1 as D (5 bases). Germline lookup yields CDR1 SEHNR and CDR2 FQNEAQ (reference sequence). Trimming cost V 4 bases and J 7 bases, with 16 bases left between them. CDR3 length equals 14 residues. The CDR3 DNA reads as TGTGCCAGCAGCTCATCCGGGGGGGATTCTGGCTACACCTTC. Translation gives CASSSSGGDSGYTF.

This clone was seen a few times. The chain recombines TRBV7-9 with TRBJ1-5, with unresolved D. This CDR3 is built from 14 residues. The V gene's germline CDR1 is SEHNR and CDR2 FQNEAQ (reference sequence). V was cut by 1 base and J by 2 bases, with 6 bases left in between. This CDR3 reads CASSLGAGNQPQHF. As DNA, the CDR3 is TGTGCCAGCAGCTTAGGGGCAGGCAATCAGCCCCAGCATTTT.

The rearrangement uses TRBV7-2 and TRBJ1-6; a weak D match, TRBD1 (5 bases). Germline CDR1 reads SGHTA; CDR2 reads FQGNSA. The CDR3 is made up of 14 amino acids. Trimming pared 1 base from V and 8 bases from J, leaving 9 bases between. The CDR3 protein is CASSLEAGHSPLHF. CDR3 in DNA: TGTGCCAGCAGCTTAGAGGCAGGGCATTCACCCCTCCACTTT.

This clone was seen once. V and J are TRBV25-1 and TRBJ2-7, with 8 bases matching TRBD1. The CDR3 has 14 residues. Germline CDR1 reads MGHDK; CDR2 reads SYGVNS. V gave up 4 bases and J gave up 1 base; unmatched junction bases: 3. The CDR3 DNA is TGTGCCAGCAGTGGGACAGGGTTGTCCTACGAGCAGTACTTC. The encoded protein is CASSGTGLSYEQYF.

The CDR3: CASSLLRETGELFF. The DNA for the CDR3 is TGTGCCAGCAGCTTACTTAGGGAGACCGGGGAGCTGTTTTTT. The chain recombines TRBV7-3 with TRBJ2-2; the D gene is possibly TRBD2 (5 bases). V lost 2 bases and J 5 bases, leaving 9 bases between the germline ends. This CDR3 has 14 residues. Germline-derived CDR1 and CDR2 are SGHTA and FQGTGA.

J is TRBJ2-1 and V is TRBV27; the D gene is possibly TRBD1 (6 bases). V lost 3 bases and J lost 2, with 11 bases in between. Germline assignment: CDR1 MNHEY and CDR2 SMNVEV (reference sequence). There are 15 residues in the CDR3. The CDR3 sequence is CASSFEGEAYNEQFF. The CDR3 DNA reads as TGTGCCAGCAGTTTTGAGGGGGAAGCCTACAATGAGCAGTTCTTC.

The chain employs TRBV18 and TRBJ1-1, with D perhaps TRBD1 (6 bases). This CDR3 is 17 amino acids long. CDR1 is KGHSH and CDR2 is LQKENI in the germline V gene. Trimming took 3 bases from V and 0 from J, leaving 17 bases between them. This chain's CDR3 is CASSPFGTTTLNTEAFF. CDR3 nucleotide sequence: TGTGCCAGCTCACCCTTCGGGACAACGACCTTGAACACTGAAGCTTTCTTT.

The V gene is TRBV7-9, the J gene TRBJ2-1; the match to TRBD2 covers 11 bases. V trimming: 3 bases; J trimming: 7 bases; junction bases outside the gene matches: 11. Germline V gene sequence: CDR1 SEHNR, CDR2 FQNEAQ (reference sequence). This CDR3 has 17 residues. CDR3: CASSFNPLAGEYNEQFF. CDR3 sequence (DNA): TGTGCCAGCAGCTTCAACCCACTAGCGGGGGAGTATAATGAGCAGTTCTTC.

The chain has TRBV5-1 and TRBJ1-6; D ambiguous. This CDR3 is built from 14 residues. The V and J ends lost 2 bases and 5 bases respectively, with 8 bases between them. CDR1 SGHRS and CDR2 YFSETQ come from the germline V gene. The CDR3 spells CASSFIGDNSPLHF. For the CDR3, the DNA is TGCGCCAGCAGCTTCATCGGAGATAATTCACCCCTCCACTTT. Filled out from reference TRBV5-1 and TRBJ1-6, the complete variable domain reads KAGVTQTPRYLIKTRGQQVTLSCSPISGHRSVSWYQQTPGQGLQFLFEYFSETQRNKGNFPGRFSGRQFSNSRSEMNVSTLELGDSALYLCASSFIGDNSPLHFGNGTRLTVT.

This clone was found once. The rearrangement joins TRBV6-5 to TRBJ1-1; D gene unclear. Looked up from germline, CDR1 is MNHEY and CDR2 is SVGAGI. The CDR3 consists of 13 residues. The V end lost 6 bases, the J end lost 1 base, and 9 bases lay between the germline ends. The CDR3 protein is CASRRAPNTEAFF. The CDR3 DNA reads TGTGCCAGCAGGCGGGCTCCGAACACTGAAGCTTTCTTT.

The V and J genes are TRBV7-2 and TRBJ1-1; D is uncertain. V lost 0 bases and J 0 bases, leaving 8 bases between the germline ends. The germline V gene has CDR1 SGHTA and CDR2 FQGNSA. This CDR3 is built from 15 residues. This chain's CDR3 is CASSLALGLNTEAFF. The CDR3 region has the DNA TGTGCCAGCAGCTTAGCTTTGGGCTTGAACACTGAAGCTTTCTTT.

The rearrangement joins TRBV27 to TRBJ1-2, with 10 bases that match TRBD1. The V and J ends lost 3 bases and 5 bases, in that order; junction bases with no gene match: 6. Germline-derived CDR1 and CDR2 are MNHEY and SMNVEV (reference sequence). This CDR3 is built from 15 residues. The DNA of the CDR3 is TGTGCCAGCAGTTTCCGGGACAGGGGTTGGTATGGCTACACCTTC. This translates into CASSFRDRGWYGYTF.

This clone turned up a few times. One junction end disagrees with the germline gene, perhaps due to a read error. The chain is built from TRBV7-9 and TRBJ2-7; possibly TRBD1 for D (6 bases). In germline, CDR1 is SEHNR, CDR2 FQNEAQ (reference sequence). There are 12 residues in the CDR3. CDR3 nucleotides: TGTTCCAGCAGGGGCACCAACTACGAGCAGTACTTC. It specifies CSSRGTNYEQYF.

The chain employs TRBV7-9 and TRBJ1-1, with D perhaps TRBD1 (6 bases). Trimming stripped 5 bases from V and 11 bases from J, with 18 bases between. The CDR3 extends over 13 amino acids. Germline loops: CDR1 SEHNR, CDR2 FQNEAQ (reference sequence). DNA for the CDR3: TGTGCCAGCAGCGGTACAGGGATGCGTGATGCTTTCTTT. It encodes CASSGTGMRDAFF.

The CDR3, as DNA: TGCGCCAGCAGCCCCGGGGCTAGCGGGGGGGAGCAGTACTTC. Amino acids: CASSPGASGGEQYF. The J gene is TRBJ2-7, the V gene TRBV4-3; 11 nucleotides align to TRBD2. Germline-derived CDR1 and CDR2 are LGHNA and YSLEER. The CDR3 has 14 residues. With 4 bases clipped from V and 7 bases from J, the junction kept 6 bases outside the gene matches.

The V gene is TRBV19, the J gene TRBJ2-3; 16 bases line up with TRBD2. Germline CDR1 reads LNHDA; CDR2 reads SQIVND (reference sequence). J lost 6 bases, V lost 5 bases, and 11 bases had no gene match. The CDR3 totals 18 residues. DNA for the CDR3: TGTGCCAGTAGTGGCGGGACTAGCGGGGGGGCGTTCCCTGATACGCAGTATTTT. It specifies CASSGGTSGGAFPDTQYF.

The chain recombines TRBV7-9 with TRBJ1-4; D remains unclear. The CDR3 is 16 residues long. Germline CDR1 SEHNR, CDR2 FQNEAQ (reference sequence). Trimming left V 1 base short and J 4 bases short, with 13 bases between. The CDR3 is CASSLGRARDNEKLFF. In DNA form, the CDR3 reads TGTGCCAGCAGCTTAGGAAGGGCCCGGGATAATGAAAAACTGTTTTTT. Full variable domain (outside the CDR3, taken from reference TRBV7-9 and TRBJ1-4): DTGVSQNPRHKITKRGQNVTFRCDPISEHNRLYWYRQTLGQGPEFLTYFQNEAQLEKSRLLSDRFSAERPKGSFSTLEIQRTEQGDSAMYLCASSLGRARDNEKLFFGSGTQLSVL.

J is TRBJ2-5 and V is TRBV7-7; tentatively, D is TRBD1 (5 bases). This CDR3 is built from 13 residues. Germline V CDR1 and CDR2: SSHAT, FNYEAQ (reference sequence). The V end lost 5 bases, the J end lost 1 base, and 8 bases lay between the germline ends. The CDR3 bases are TGTGCCAGCAGCAGACAGCCCCAAGAGACCCAGTACTTC. As protein: CASSRQPQETQYF. The complete variable domain, with remaining parts taken from reference TRBV7-7 and TRBJ2-5, reads GAGVSQSPRYKVTKRGQDVTLRCDPISSHATLYWYQQALGQGPEFLTYFNYEAQPDKSGLPSDRFSAERPEGSISTLTIQRTEQRDSAMYRCASSRQPQETQYFGPGTRLLVL.

This sequence joins TRBV7-6 and TRBJ2-3; 9 bases agree with TRBD2. V trimming: 5 bases; J trimming: 4 bases; junction bases outside the gene matches: 10. This CDR3 is 16 amino acids long. Germline CDR1 SGHVS, CDR2 FNYEAQ. The CDR3 protein is CASSPPGLAGSDTQYF. The CDR3 region has the DNA TGTGCCAGCAGCCCCCCGGGACTAGCCGGCTCAGATACGCAGTATTTT. The full variable domain, completed using reference TRBV7-6 and TRBJ2-3, is GAGVSQSPRYKVTKRGQDVALRCDPISGHVSLYWYRQALGQGPEFLTYFNYEAQQDKSGLPNDRFSAERPEGSISTLTIQRTEQRDSAMYRCASSPPGLAGSDTQYFGPGTRLTVL.